The 18 T cell receptor beta chains below all came from one sample that was sequenced in a study of T cell repertoires in cytomegalovirus infection (dated by TCRdb to the late 2010s). Reads for this sample came from an Illumina HiSeq 1500. Using fastp at Q25 and MiXCR, TCRdb reprocessed the public reads and kept productive beta chains. All rows with the same CDR3 protein become a single entry with the most common DNA and genes. Recorded for this sample are around 630,000 distinct CDR3 sequences; roughly a quarter of them occurred a single time. The ten largest clones represent 6.5% to 10% of the sample. The sample was CD8+ T cells from PBMCs. These receptors originate from a human donor in good health (CMV status not recorded). Some clones in this sample may be carry-over from other donors' samples.

The table lists this clonotype with many counts. The junction differs from germline at one of its ends, possibly a read error. The chain combines TRBV4-1 with TRBJ2-3; D unresolved. The CDR3 consists of 13 residues. Germline assignment: CDR1 MGHRA and CDR2 YSYEKL. CDR3 in amino acids: CASSPSSTDTQYF. Here the CDR3 DNA reads TGTGCCAGCAGCCCATCCAGCACAGATACGCAGTATTTT.

The V and J genes are TRBV7-9 and TRBJ1-2, with D possibly TRBD1 on 5 matching bases. V dropped 5 bases and J dropped 4 bases, with 11 bases sitting between them. From germline, CDR1 is SEHNR and CDR2 FQNEAQ (reference sequence). CDR3 length equals 13 residues. The CDR3 nucleotides are TGTGCCAGCAGCGGGAAGGGGACCTATGGCTACACCTTC. It yields the protein CASSGKGTYGYTF.

As for this clonotype: This may be a read error: a much more frequent sequence differs by one nucleotide. This chain joins TRBV14 and TRBJ2-2; 7 nucleotides match TRBD1. Germline V gene sequence: CDR1 SGHDN, CDR2 FVKESK. The CDR3 consists of 18 residues. The J segment lost 5 bases and the V segment lost 1 base, leaving 13 bases of the junction unmatched. The CDR3 DNA sequence: TGTGCCAGCAGCCAAGGTAGATTGCCAGGGGGTGTTACCGGGGAGCTGTTTTTT. It translates to CASSQGRLPGGVTGELFF.

This rearrangement joins TRBV29-1 to TRBJ2-7, with D perhaps TRBD1 or TRBD2 (5 bases each). The CDR3 loop spans 16 amino acids. Trimming cost V 1 base and J 5 bases, with 21 bases left between them. CDR1 and CDR2 from the germline V gene are SQVTM and ANQGSEA. The chain's CDR3 is CSVEGRGQGNIDEQYF. The CDR3, as DNA: TGCAGCGTTGAAGGCCGCGGGCAGGGTAACATCGACGAGCAGTACTTC.

This clonotype appeared a few times. The chain is built from TRBV7-9 and TRBJ2-1; D unresolved. CDR1 and CDR2 (germline): SEHNR, FQNEAQ (reference sequence). The CDR3 has 13 amino acids. V shed 6 bases and J shed 5 bases, with 11 bases lying between them. The CDR3 bases are TGTGCCAGCAGGGGCGGAATAAACAATGAGCAGTTCTTC. It yields the protein CASRGGINNEQFF.

This clonotype was counted many times. The chain links TRBV7-8 to TRBJ2-1; 11 bases match TRBD2. The germline CDR1 and CDR2 sequences are SGHVS and FQNEAQ. Germline trimming cut 4 bases from V and 7 bases from J; bases unmatched to any gene: 3. This CDR3 spans 14 amino acids. This CDR3 is CASSSSSGGNEQFF. The CDR3 DNA is TGTGCCAGCAGCTCTTCTAGCGGGGGGAATGAGCAGTTCTTC.

J is TRBJ1-1 and V is TRBV20-1; D is undetermined. The CDR3 is 15 residues long. V was trimmed by 0 bases and J by 0 bases, leaving 11 bases between them. CDR1 DFQATT and CDR2 SNEGSKA come from the germline V gene (reference sequence). CDR3 loop: CSARDPGRMNTEAFF. The CDR3 DNA reads as TGCAGTGCTAGAGATCCTGGGCGGATGAACACTGAAGCTTTCTTT.

This clonotype was observed a handful of times. This chain joins TRBV6-6 and TRBJ2-2, with D perhaps TRBD1 (5 bases). V gave up 1 base and J gave up 0 bases, with 9 bases separating them. The CDR3 has 16 amino acids. The germline CDR1 and CDR2 sequences are MNHNY and SVGAGI (reference sequence). The CDR3 DNA sequence: TGTGCCAGCAGTTACTGGGGCAGCCCGAACACCGGGGAGCTGTTTTTT. This encodes CASSYWGSPNTGELFF.

As regards this clonotype: A much larger clonotype is one base distant, so this may be a read error. V and J are TRBV7-2 and TRBJ2-5; TRBD1 aligns across 12 bases. The CDR3 consists of 15 residues. Germline CDR1 is SGHTA and CDR2 is FQGNSA. Written as DNA, the CDR3 is TGTGCCAACAGCCTGGGACAGGGGGCGCGGGAGACCCAGTACTTC. Protein sequence: CANSLGQGARETQYF.

This clonotype was seen more than once but under ten times. The chain recombines TRBV5-1 with TRBJ2-5; D ambiguous. The CDR3 contains 15 residues. V shed 0 bases and J shed 1 base, with 10 bases lying between them. Germline V gene sequence: CDR1 SGHRS, CDR2 YFSETQ. Written as DNA, the CDR3 is TGCGCCAGCAGCTTGGGACCCATTGGCCAAGAGACCCAGTACTTC. It is translated as CASSLGPIGQETQYF. The whole variable domain, remainder taken from reference TRBV5-1 and TRBJ2-5, is KAGVTQTPRYLIKTRGQQVTLSCSPISGHRSVSWYQQTPGQGLQFLFEYFSETQRNKGNFPGRFSGRQFSNSRSEMNVSTLELGDSALYLCASSLGPIGQETQYFGPGTRLLVL.

This chain connects TRBV4-1 to TRBJ2-2; D unclear. The CDR3 totals 17 residues. V lost 0 bases and J lost 0, with 11 bases in between. In germline, CDR1 is MGHRA, CDR2 YSYEKL. This CDR3 is CASSQDLAWANTGELFF. The DNA of the CDR3 is TGCGCCAGCAGCCAAGATTTAGCCTGGGCGAACACCGGGGAGCTGTTTTTT.

This clonotype has more than one count but fewer than ten. This rearrangement joins TRBV28 to TRBJ2-3; perhaps TRBD1 as D (5 bases). The CDR3 runs 18 residues. V was pared by 0 bases and J by 2 bases, with 18 bases between. Germline CDR1 is MDHEN and CDR2 is SYDVKM. CDR3 DNA: TGTGCCAGCAGTTTATGGGACGCGCAGGGTCCCCTCACAGATACGCAGTATTTT. Residues: CASSLWDAQGPLTDTQYF.

In its sample, this clonotype was seen many times. The rearrangement links TRBV7-6 to TRBJ2-1; unclear D gene. Deletions cut 2 bases from V and 8 bases from J, with 7 bases between. Germline values: CDR1 SGHVS, CDR2 FNYEAQ. The CDR3 sequence is 12 residues long. The CDR3, as DNA: TGTGCCAGCAGCTTAAAGCCCGATGAGCAGTTCTTC. Translated, it gives CASSLKPDEQFF.

Regarding this clonotype: A read error is likely, as this CDR3 ends without the conserved phenylalanine or tryptophan. The chain uses TRBV9 and TRBJ2-3; 10 nucleotides agree with TRBD2. This CDR3 has 18 residues. J gave up 6 bases and V 0 bases, and 13 bases lay outside the gene matches. Germline loops: CDR1 SGDLS, CDR2 YYNGEE. The CDR3 reads CASSVVPIAGGGADTQYL. Here the CDR3 DNA reads TGTGCCAGCAGCGTAGTTCCAATAGCGGGGGGTGGGGCCGATACGCAGTATTTA.

There are many counts of this clonotype. The gene calls are TRBV25-1 and TRBJ2-1, with TRBD1 as a possible D gene (6 bases). Looked up from germline, CDR1 is MGHDK and CDR2 is SYGVNS. V lost 1 base, J lost 4 bases, and 8 bases lay in between. The CDR3 length is 14 residues. This chain's CDR3 is CASSESDSYNEQFF. CDR3 DNA sequence: TGTGCCAGCAGTGAATCGGACAGTTACAATGAGCAGTTCTTC.

This clonotype appeared a few times. This chain uses TRBV18 with TRBJ1-2; tentatively, D is TRBD1 (6 bases). Germline V gene data show CDR1 as KGHSH and CDR2 as LQKENI. V shed 2 bases and J shed 4 bases, with 14 bases lying between them. This CDR3 region has 15 residues. The CDR3 spells CASSPGHGGVYGYTF. CDR3 bases: TGTGCCAGCTCACCAGGGCATGGGGGCGTCTATGGCTACACCTTC.

In this sample, this clonotype turned up a few times. This chain connects TRBV6-5 to TRBJ1-6, with D possibly being TRBD1 (6 bases). Trimming pared 7 bases from V and 9 bases from J, leaving 16 bases between. The CDR3 is made up of 14 amino acids. Germline assignment: CDR1 MNHEY and CDR2 SVGAGI. The CDR3 DNA reads as TGTGCCAGCACCTCAGGGGAATTCGGTTCACCCCTCCACTTT. It encodes CASTSGEFGSPLHF.

This clonotype was observed a few times. The gene calls are TRBV15 and TRBJ1-1; no reliable D call. V lost 0 bases and J 1 base, leaving 3 bases between the germline ends. Germline V lookup: CDR1 LNHNV, CDR2 YYDKDF (reference sequence). The CDR3 is 13 amino acids. CDR3 DNA: TGTGCCACCAGCAGAGAGCGGAACACTGAAGCTTTCTTT. Residues: CATSRERNTEAFF. The entire variable domain, with the rest obtained from reference TRBV15 and TRBJ1-1, is as follows: DAMVIQNPRYQVTQFGKPVTLSCSQTLNHNVMYWYQQKSSQAPKLLFHYYDKDFNNEADTPDNFQSRRPNTSFCFLDIRSPGLGDTAMYLCATSRERNTEAFFGQGTRLTVV.